This TCR beta chain was sequenced for a study of T cells in localized non-small cell lung cancer. Study-wide results and caveats: As only one tumor region underwent sequencing, heterogeneity remains possible. Adjacent uninvolved lung tissue had the highest T cell clonality, exceeding tumor. Across samples, adjacent lung featured a median roughly 60 of the top 100 tumor clones. Overall survival was longer when the density of T cells in the blood was higher.

This clone showed up just once. Its antigen is undetermined. V lost 4 bases, J lost 4 bases, and 19 bases lay in between. This CDR3 contains 17 residues. The germline V gene encodes CDR1 LNHDA and CDR2 SQIVND (reference sequence). Clones were read by immunoSEQ multiplex PCR, and TCRdb kept only the in-frame ones, dropping some. The repertoire consists of roughly 30,000 clones, with around nine tenths occurring once and the leading ten covering 10% to 15%. This specimen was peripheral blood, taken before any cancer treatment. The sequence came from a female donor of 60 years or more with stage III squamous cell lung carcinoma. V gene TRBV19 combines with J gene TRBJ2-2; perhaps D is TRBD1 or TRBD2 (5 bases each). Here the CDR3 reads CASSKGTNAPFTGELFF. The CDR3 DNA reads as TGTGCCAGTAGTAAGGGGACCAACGCTCCTTTCACCGGGGAGCTGTTTTTT.